The clone carrying this T cell receptor beta chain was picked up one time. Its antigen is not known. This sample stems from a study of OX40 agonist ivuxolimab in advanced cancers. Overall study: At 82.7% male, the cohort had a mean age of about 60 years, ranging from roughly 20 to 79. The study's findings and limits: Certain nonresponders additionally had low normalized T-cell clonal expansion. At 0.1 to 3.0 mg/kg, CD4+ and CD8+ blood T cells expanded clonally by week 6.

The germline V gene encodes CDR1 MRHNA and CDR2 SNTAGT. The CDR3 covers 22 residues. The ends lost 0 bases at V and 2 bases at J; junction bases unmatched: 24. The table came from immunoSEQ multiplex PCR; TCRdb's copy has only in-frame clones and leaves some out. The sample yields tens of thousands of clones, around 91% seen once. The TCR comes from an adult with an advanced solid tumor such as melanoma, head and neck, liver or kidney cancer. This chain joins TRBV6-4 and TRBJ2-5, with 7 bases that match TRBD2. The specimen was CD4+ or CD8+ T cells sorted from blood, collected in a trial of the OX40 agonist ivuxolimab. CDR3 residues: CASSDSKKFIRTREMVQETQYF. CDR3 nucleotides: TGTGCCAGCAGTGACTCGAAAAAGTTTATCCGGACTAGAGAAATGGTACAAGAGACCCAGTACTTC.